This passage covers 9 T cell receptor beta chains from one sample sequenced in a study of blood T cell repertoires in COVID-19. The assay was immunoSEQ multiplex PCR, and TCRdb's table has in-frame clones only and misses some. Of fewer than 150,000 clones in the sample, around 87% were seen once. The sequencing input was peripheral blood. The receptors were sampled from a woman in her 70s with acute or convalescent COVID-19.

This clone was observed once. The rearrangement uses TRBV7-3 and TRBJ2-7; TRBD2 agrees at 11 bases. The CDR3 contains 16 residues. CDR1 is SGHTA, CDR2 FQGTGA, per germline. J gave up 1 base and V 5 bases, and 7 bases lay outside the gene matches. CDR3 in amino acids: CASSLTSGGPSYEQYF. CDR3 nucleotide sequence: TGTGCCAGCAGCCTTACTAGCGGGGGCCCTTCCTACGAGCAGTACTTC.

The chain has TRBV2 and TRBJ2-7; weak D call: TRBD2 (5 bases). The CDR3 consists of 14 residues. The V end lost 4 bases, the J end lost 4 bases, and 14 bases lay between the germline ends. Germline V gene data show CDR1 as SNHLY and CDR2 as FYNNEI. The CDR3 sequence is CASSGGLSLYEQYF. The CDR3, as DNA: TGTGCCAGCAGTGGAGGGTTGAGCTTATACGAGCAGTACTTC.

V gene TRBV7-9 combines with J gene TRBJ1-2, with 8 bases lining up with TRBD1. Germline CDR1 and CDR2: SEHNR and FQNEAQ (reference sequence). V shed 3 bases and J 1 base; nucleotides not matched to a gene: 7. The CDR3 has 16 amino acids. Here the CDR3 reads CASSLMTGEVNYGYTF. The CDR3 nucleotides read TGTGCCAGCAGCTTGATGACAGGGGAGGTTAACTATGGCTACACCTTC.

The CDR3 protein is CASLLYSGEAQHF. The DNA of the CDR3 is TGTGCCAGCCTCCTTTACTCCGGGGAGGCCCAGCATTTT. This sequence joins TRBV28 and TRBJ1-5; D unresolved. The CDR3 loop spans 13 amino acids. Germline V CDR1 and CDR2: MDHEN, SYDVKM. V lost 8 bases to trimming and J lost 11 bases, with 19 bases between them.

This clone is medium-sized (0.01 to 0.1%) by share. The chain carries TRBV2 and TRBJ2-7, with D possibly matching TRBD2 (5 bases). Deletions cut 7 bases from V and 11 bases from J, with 12 bases between. Germline values: CDR1 SNHLY, CDR2 FYNNEI. The CDR3 totals 10 residues. The CDR3 reads CASIGGLKYF. DNA for the CDR3: TGTGCCAGCATTGGAGGTCTTAAGTACTTC.

The chain joins TRBV4-1 to TRBJ2-7, with TRBD2 matching 7 bases. V trimming: 1 base; J trimming: 5 bases; junction bases outside the gene matches: 8. Germline assignment: CDR1 MGHRA and CDR2 YSYEKL. The CDR3 runs to 15 residues. The CDR3 here is CASSQAGGGRDEQYF. As DNA, the CDR3 is TGCGCCAGCAGCCAAGCTGGCGGGGGTAGGGACGAGCAGTACTTC.

The chain carries TRBV24-1 and TRBJ2-4; perhaps TRBD1 as D (5 bases). Trimming cost V 4 bases and J 7 bases, with 10 bases left between them. This CDR3 region has 13 residues. Germline V CDR1 and CDR2: KGHDR, SFDVKD. CDR3 amino acids: CATSEGVGNIQYF. In DNA, the CDR3 is TGTGCCACCAGTGAAGGGGTGGGTAACATTCAGTACTTC.

The chain employs TRBV4-1 and TRBJ1-5; 7 bases match TRBD1. This CDR3 has 18 residues. J lost 1 base, V lost 0 bases, and 9 bases had no gene match. The germline V gene encodes CDR1 MGHRA and CDR2 YSYEKL. CDR3 in DNA: TGCGCCAGCAGCCAAGATCCTACAGGGGCAGGCAGCAATCAGCCCCAGCATTTT. This codes for CASSQDPTGAGSNQPQHF.

Written as DNA, the CDR3 is TGTGCCAGCAGCTTGAATAGCGGGGCGTCGGGTACCGGGGAGCTGTTTTTT. It yields the protein CASSLNSGASGTGELFF. The chain has TRBV7-6 and TRBJ2-2, with 8 bases matching TRBD2. The CDR3 sequence is 17 residues long. Germline loops: CDR1 SGHVS, CDR2 FNYEAQ. V was clipped by 3 bases and J by 5 bases; unmatched bases: 11.